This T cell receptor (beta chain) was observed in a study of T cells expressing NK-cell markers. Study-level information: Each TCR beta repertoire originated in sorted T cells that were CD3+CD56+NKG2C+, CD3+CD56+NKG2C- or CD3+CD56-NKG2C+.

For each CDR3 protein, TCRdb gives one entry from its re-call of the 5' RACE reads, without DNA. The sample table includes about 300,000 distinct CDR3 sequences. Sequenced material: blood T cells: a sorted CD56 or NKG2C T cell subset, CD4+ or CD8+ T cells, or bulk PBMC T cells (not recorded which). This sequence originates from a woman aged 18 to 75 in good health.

The CDR3 region is CASSQALAGAYTGELFF. The chain recombines TRBV3-1 with TRBJ2-2; the D gene TCRdb calls, TRBD2, cannot be checked with no DNA. Looked up from germline, CDR1 is LGHDT and CDR2 is YNNKEL (reference sequence). The CDR3 is 17 amino acids.